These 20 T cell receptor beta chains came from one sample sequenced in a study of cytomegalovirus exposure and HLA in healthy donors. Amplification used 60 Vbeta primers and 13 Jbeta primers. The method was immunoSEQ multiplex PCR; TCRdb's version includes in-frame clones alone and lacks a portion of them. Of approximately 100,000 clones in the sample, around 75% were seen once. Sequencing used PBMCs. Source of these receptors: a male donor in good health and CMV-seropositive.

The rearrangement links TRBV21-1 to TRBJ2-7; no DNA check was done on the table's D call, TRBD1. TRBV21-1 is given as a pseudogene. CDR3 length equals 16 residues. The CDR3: CASSLPDRAYSYEQYF. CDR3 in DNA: TGTGCCAGCAGCCTACCGGACAGGGCTTACTCCTACGAGCAGTACTTC.

The CDR3 region is CASSPRSGEQYF. CDR3 DNA sequence: TGTGCCAGCAGCCCCCGTAGTGGCGAGCAGTACTTC. The chain carries TRBV9 and TRBJ2-7; no clear D gene. Germline CDR1 reads SGDLS; CDR2 reads YYNGEE. The CDR3 contains 12 residues. The V end lost 4 bases, the J end lost 6 bases, and 11 bases lay between the germline ends.

The CDR3: CATSKRGTPDGSDTQYF. CDR3 nucleotide sequence: TGTGCCACTTCAAAGCGGGGGACCCCAGACGGTTCAGATACGCAGTATTTT. This rearrangement joins TRBV15 to TRBJ2-3; 8 bases match TRBD2. Germline V gene lookup returns CDR1 LNHNV and CDR2 YYDKDF (reference sequence). The CDR3 contains 17 residues. Trimming removed 9 bases from V and 4 bases from J; junction bases left unmatched: 18.

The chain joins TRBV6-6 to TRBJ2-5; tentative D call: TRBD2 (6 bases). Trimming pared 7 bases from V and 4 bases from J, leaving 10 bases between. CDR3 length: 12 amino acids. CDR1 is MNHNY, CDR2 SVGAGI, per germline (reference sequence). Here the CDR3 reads CASKGTPETQYF. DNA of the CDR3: TGTGCCAGCAAGGGGACTCCAGAGACCCAGTACTTC.

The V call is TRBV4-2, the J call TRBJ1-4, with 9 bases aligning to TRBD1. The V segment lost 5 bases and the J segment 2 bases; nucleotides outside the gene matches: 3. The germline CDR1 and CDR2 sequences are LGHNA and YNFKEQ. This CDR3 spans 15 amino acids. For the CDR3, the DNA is TGTGCCAGCAGCAAACAGGGGGCCACTAATGAAAAACTGTTTTTT. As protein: CASSKQGATNEKLFF.

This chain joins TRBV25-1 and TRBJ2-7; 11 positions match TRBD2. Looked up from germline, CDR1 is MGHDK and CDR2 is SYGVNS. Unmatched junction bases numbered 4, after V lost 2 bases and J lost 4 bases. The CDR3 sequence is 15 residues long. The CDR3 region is CASSERLAGRYEQYF. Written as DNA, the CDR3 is TGTGCCAGCAGTGAACGACTAGCGGGAAGGTACGAGCAGTACTTC.

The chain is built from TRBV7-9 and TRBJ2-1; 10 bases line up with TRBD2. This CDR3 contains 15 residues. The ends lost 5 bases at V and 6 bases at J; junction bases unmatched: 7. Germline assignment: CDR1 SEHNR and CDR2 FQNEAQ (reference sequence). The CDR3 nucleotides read TGTGCCAGCAGCCCTCTAGCGGGGGTAATCAATGAGCAGTTCTTC. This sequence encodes CASSPLAGVINEQFF. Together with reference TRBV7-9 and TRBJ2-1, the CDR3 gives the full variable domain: DTGVSQNPRHKITKRGQNVTFRCDPISEHNRLYWYRQTLGQGPEFLTYFQNEAQLEKSRLLSDRFSAERPKGSFSTLEIQRTEQGDSAMYLCASSPLAGVINEQFFGPGTRLTVL.

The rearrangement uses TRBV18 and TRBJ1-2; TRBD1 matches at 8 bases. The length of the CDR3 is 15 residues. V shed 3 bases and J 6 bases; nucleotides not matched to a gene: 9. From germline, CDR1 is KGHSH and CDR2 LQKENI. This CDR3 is CASSPTGQGTNGYTF. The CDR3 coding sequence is TGTGCCAGCTCACCGACCGGACAGGGAACAAATGGCTACACCTTC.

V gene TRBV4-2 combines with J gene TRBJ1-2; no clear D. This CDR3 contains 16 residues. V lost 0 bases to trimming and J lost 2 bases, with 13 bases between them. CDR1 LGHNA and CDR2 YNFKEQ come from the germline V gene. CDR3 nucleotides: TGTGCCAGCAGCCAAGAGAGGGTAGACCTCAACTATGGCTACACCTTC. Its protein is CASSQERVDLNYGYTF.

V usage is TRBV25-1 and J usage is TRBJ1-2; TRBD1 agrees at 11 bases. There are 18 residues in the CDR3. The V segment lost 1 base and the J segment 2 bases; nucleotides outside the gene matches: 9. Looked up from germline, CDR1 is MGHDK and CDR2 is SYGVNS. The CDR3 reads CASSESRGQGAKNYGYTF. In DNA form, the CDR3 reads TGTGCCAGCAGTGAATCAAGAGGACAGGGGGCGAAAAACTATGGCTACACCTTC.

The CDR3 loop is CASSLEFISGAYEQYF. Here the CDR3 DNA reads TGTGCCAGCAGCTTAGAGTTTATTAGCGGCGCCTACGAGCAGTACTTC. V usage is TRBV7-2 and J usage is TRBJ2-7; possible D gene TRBD2, 6 bases. Trimming stripped 1 base from V and 2 bases from J, with 15 bases between. CDR1 and CDR2 from the germline V gene are SGHTA and FQGNSA. The length of the CDR3 is 16 residues.

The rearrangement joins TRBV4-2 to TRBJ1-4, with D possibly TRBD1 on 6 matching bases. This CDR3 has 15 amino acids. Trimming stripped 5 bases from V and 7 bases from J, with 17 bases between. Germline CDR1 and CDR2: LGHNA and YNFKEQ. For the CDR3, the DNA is TGTGCCAGCAGCATAGAAACAGGGTTGGGTGAAAAACTGTTTTTT. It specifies CASSIETGLGEKLFF.

In nucleotides, the CDR3 is TGTGCCAGCAGCCAAGTGGGACAGAAGACCTACGAGCAGTACTTC. This encodes CASSQVGQKTYEQYF. This rearrangement joins TRBV14 to TRBJ2-7; 7 positions agree with TRBD1. Looked up from germline, CDR1 is SGHDN and CDR2 is FVKESK. The CDR3 loop spans 15 amino acids. V shed 1 base and J 2 bases; nucleotides not matched to a gene: 5.

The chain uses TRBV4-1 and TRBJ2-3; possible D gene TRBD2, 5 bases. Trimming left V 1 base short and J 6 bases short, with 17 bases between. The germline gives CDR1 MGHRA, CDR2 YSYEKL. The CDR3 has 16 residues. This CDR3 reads CASSQAKRQERDTQYF. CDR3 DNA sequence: TGCGCCAGCAGCCAAGCTAAGCGCCAAGAGCGGGATACGCAGTATTTT.

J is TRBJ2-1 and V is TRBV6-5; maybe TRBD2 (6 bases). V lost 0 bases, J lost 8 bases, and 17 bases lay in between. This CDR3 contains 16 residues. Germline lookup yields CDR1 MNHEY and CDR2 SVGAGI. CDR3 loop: CASSYSGTPPRDEQFF. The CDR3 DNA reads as TGTGCCAGCAGTTACTCAGGGACTCCCCCTAGGGATGAGCAGTTCTTC.

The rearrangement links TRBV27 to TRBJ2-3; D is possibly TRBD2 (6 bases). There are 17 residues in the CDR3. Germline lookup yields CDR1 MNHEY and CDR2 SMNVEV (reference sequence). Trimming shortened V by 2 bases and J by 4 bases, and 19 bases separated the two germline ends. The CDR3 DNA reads TGTGCCAGCAGTTTAAACGGGGTGCGGGGTCGGGCAGATACGCAGTATTTT. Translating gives CASSLNGVRGRADTQYF.

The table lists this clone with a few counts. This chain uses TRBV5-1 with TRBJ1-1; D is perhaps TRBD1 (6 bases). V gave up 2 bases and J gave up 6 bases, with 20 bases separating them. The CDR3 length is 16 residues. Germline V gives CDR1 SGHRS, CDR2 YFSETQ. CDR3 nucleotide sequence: TGCGCCAGCAGCTTCACTAGTAGGGGGGGAGTGGCTGAAGCTTTCTTT. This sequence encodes CASSFTSRGGVAEAFF.

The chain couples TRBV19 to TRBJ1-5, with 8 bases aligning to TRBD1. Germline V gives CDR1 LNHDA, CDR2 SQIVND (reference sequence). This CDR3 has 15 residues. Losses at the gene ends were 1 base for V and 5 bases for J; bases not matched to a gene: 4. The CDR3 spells CASSIVRGHDQPQHF. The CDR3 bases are TGTGCCAGTAGTATAGTCAGGGGGCACGATCAGCCCCAGCATTTT. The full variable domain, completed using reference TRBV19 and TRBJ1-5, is DGGITQSPKYLFRKEGQNVTLSCEQNLNHDAMYWYRQDPGQGLRLIYYSQIVNDFQKGDIAEGYSVSREKKESFPLTVTSAQKNPTAFYLCASSIVRGHDQPQHFGDGTRLSIL.

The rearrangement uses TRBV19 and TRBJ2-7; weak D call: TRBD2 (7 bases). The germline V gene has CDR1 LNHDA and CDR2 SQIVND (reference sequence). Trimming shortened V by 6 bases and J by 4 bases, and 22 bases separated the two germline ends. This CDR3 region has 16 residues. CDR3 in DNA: TGTGCCAGTAGCTCGCGACGGGGGGCGAAGCTTTACGAGCAGTACTTC. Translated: CASSSRRGAKLYEQYF. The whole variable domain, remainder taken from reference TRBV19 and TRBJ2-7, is DGGITQSPKYLFRKEGQNVTLSCEQNLNHDAMYWYRQDPGQGLRLIYYSQIVNDFQKGDIAEGYSVSREKKESFPLTVTSAQKNPTAFYLCASSSRRGAKLYEQYFGPGTRLTVT.

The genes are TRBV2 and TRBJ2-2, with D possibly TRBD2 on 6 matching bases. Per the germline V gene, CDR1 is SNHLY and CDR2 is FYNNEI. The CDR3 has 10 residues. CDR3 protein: CPREFRELFF. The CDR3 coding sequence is TGTCCCCGGGAGTTCAGGGAGCTGTTTTTT.